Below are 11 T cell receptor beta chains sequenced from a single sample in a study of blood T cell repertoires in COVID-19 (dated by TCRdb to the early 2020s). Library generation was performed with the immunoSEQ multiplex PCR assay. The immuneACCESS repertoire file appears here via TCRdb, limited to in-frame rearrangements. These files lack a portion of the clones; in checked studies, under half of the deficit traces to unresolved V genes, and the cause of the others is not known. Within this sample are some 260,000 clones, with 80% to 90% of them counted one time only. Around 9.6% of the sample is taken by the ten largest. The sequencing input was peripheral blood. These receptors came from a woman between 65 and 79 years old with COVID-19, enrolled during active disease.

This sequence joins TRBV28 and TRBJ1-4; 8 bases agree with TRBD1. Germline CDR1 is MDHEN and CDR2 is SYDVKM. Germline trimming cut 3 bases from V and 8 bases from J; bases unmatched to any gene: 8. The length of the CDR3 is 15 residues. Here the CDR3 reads CASSLVGQGGEKLFF. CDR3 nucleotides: TGTGCCAGCAGTTTGGTTGGACAGGGTGGGGAAAAACTGTTTTTT.

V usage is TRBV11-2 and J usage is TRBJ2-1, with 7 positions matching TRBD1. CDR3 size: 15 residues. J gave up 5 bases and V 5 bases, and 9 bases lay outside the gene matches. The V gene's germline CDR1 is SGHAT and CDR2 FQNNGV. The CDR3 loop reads CASSPDRSVNNEQFF. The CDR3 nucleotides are TGTGCCAGCAGCCCGGACAGGTCCGTCAACAATGAGCAGTTCTTC.

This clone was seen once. DNA of the CDR3: TGTGCCAGCAGCTTGAGGACTGACTACGAGCAGTACTTC. Translation: CASSLRTDYEQYF. This chain links TRBV11-2 with TRBJ2-7, with D possibly matching TRBD2 (5 bases). V was pared by 3 bases and J by 3 bases, with 9 bases between. Germline assignment: CDR1 SGHAT and CDR2 FQNNGV. The CDR3 contains 13 residues.

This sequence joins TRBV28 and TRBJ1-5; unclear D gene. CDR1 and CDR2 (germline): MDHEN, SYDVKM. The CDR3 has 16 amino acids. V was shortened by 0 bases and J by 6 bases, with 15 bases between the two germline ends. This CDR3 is CASSLWPEGGGQPQHF. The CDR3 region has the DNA TGTGCCAGCAGTTTATGGCCCGAGGGAGGAGGTCAGCCCCAGCATTTT.

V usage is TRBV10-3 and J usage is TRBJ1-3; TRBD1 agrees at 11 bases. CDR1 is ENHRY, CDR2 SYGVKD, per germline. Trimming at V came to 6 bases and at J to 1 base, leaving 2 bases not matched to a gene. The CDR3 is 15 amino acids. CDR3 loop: CAIRGTGGSGNTIYF. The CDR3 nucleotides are TGTGCCATCAGAGGGACAGGGGGATCTGGAAACACCATATATTTT.

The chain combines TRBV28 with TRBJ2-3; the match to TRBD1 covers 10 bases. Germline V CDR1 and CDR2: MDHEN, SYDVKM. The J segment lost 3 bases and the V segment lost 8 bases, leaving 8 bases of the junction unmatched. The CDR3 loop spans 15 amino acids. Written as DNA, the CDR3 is TGTGCCAGCCTTGGACAGGGGGTTATGACAGATACGCAGTATTTT. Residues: CASLGQGVMTDTQYF. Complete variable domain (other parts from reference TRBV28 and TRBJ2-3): DVKVTQSSRYLVKRTGEKVFLECVQDMDHENMFWYRQDPGLGLRLIYFSYDVKMKEKGDIPEGYSVSREKKERFSLILESASTNQTSMYLCASLGQGVMTDTQYFGPGTRLTVL.

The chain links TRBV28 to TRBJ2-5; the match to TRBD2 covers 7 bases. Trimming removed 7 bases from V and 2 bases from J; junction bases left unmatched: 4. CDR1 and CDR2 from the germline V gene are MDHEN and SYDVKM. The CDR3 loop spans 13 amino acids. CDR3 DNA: TGTGCCAGCACCGGGACTACGCAAGAGACCCAGTACTTC. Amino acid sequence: CASTGTTQETQYF.

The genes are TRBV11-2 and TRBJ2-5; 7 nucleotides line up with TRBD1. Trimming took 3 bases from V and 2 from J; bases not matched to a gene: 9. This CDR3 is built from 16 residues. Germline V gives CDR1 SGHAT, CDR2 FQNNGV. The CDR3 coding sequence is TGTGCCAGCAGCTTGTACCGGGACAGTCTACAAGAGACCCAGTACTTC. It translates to CASSLYRDSLQETQYF.

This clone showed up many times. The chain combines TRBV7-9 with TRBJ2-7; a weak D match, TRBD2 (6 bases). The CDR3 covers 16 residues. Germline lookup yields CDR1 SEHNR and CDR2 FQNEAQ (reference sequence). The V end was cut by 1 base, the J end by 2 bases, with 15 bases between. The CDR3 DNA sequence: TGTGCCAGCAGCTTAGAAATGGCCCAGCGGGCCTACGAGCAGTACTTC. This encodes CASSLEMAQRAYEQYF.

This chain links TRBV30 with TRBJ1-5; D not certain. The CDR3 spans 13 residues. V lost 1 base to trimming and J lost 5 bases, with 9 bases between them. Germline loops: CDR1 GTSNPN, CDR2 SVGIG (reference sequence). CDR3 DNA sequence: TGTGCCTGGAGTGGGATCGCGGATCAGCCCCAGCATTTT. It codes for CAWSGIADQPQHF.

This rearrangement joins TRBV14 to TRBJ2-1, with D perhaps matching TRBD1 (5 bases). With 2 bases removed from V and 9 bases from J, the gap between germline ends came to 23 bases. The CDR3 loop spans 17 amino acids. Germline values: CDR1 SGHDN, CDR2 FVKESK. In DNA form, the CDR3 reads TGTGCCAGCAGCCAAAAAAGGTCAGGGCAGGCGAGGAGTGAGCAGTTCTTC. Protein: CASSQKRSGQARSEQFF.